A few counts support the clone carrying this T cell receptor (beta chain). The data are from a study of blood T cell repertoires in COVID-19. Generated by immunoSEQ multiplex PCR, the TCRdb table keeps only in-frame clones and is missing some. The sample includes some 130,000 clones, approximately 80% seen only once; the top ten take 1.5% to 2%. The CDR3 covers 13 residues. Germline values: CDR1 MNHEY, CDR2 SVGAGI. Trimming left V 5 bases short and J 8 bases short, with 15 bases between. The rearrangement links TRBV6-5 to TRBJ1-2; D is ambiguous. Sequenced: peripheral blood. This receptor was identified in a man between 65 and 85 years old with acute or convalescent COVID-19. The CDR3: CASSLVEAGGYTF. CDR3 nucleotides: TGTGCCAGCAGTCTGGTTGAGGCTGGAGGCTACACCTTC.